The 2 T cell receptor beta chains reported below all come from one sample, sequenced in a study of monozygotic twins with inflammatory bowel disease. TCRdb re-called the 5' RACE reads, yielding one record per CDR3 amino acid sequence without DNA. The clone table shows approximately 160,000 distinct CDR3 sequences, with the ten largest holding roughly 3%. The sequencing sample was made of blood. The receptors were sampled from a human donor with ulcerative colitis or Crohn's disease, or a healthy co-twin of an affected twin (not recorded which).

CDR3 region: CASSLGAYNEQFF. This sequence joins TRBV7-2 and TRBJ2-1. CDR1 SGHTA and CDR2 FQGNSA come from the germline V gene. This CDR3 has 13 residues.

CDR3 region: CASSYPRRLGVDTQYF. The chain has TRBV7-8 and TRBJ2-3; TCRdb lists TRBD1, though no DNA is available to test this call. CDR3 length: 16 amino acids. CDR1 SGHVS and CDR2 FQNEAQ come from the germline V gene. Combining the CDR3 with reference TRBV7-8 and TRBJ2-3 gives the whole variable domain GAGVSQSPRYKVAKRGQDVALRCDPISGHVSLFWYQQALGQGPEFLTYFQNEAQLDKSGLPSDRFFAERPEGSVSTLKIQRTQQEDSAVYLCASSYPRRLGVDTQYFGPGTRLTVL.